The next 28 T cell receptor beta chains were all read from a single sample in a study of cytomegalovirus exposure and HLA in healthy donors. Primers: 60 Vbeta forward and 13 Jbeta reverse. Using immunoSEQ multiplex PCR, the repertoire was profiled, and TCRdb retains in-frame clones only, with some absent. The sample table includes about 150,000 clones. The material sequenced was PBMCs. The receptors derive from a woman aged 45 to 65 in good health and CMV-seronegative.

This chain links TRBV28 with TRBJ1-2, with D hard to call. V shed 6 bases and J shed 5 bases, with 13 bases lying between them. The germline CDR1 and CDR2 sequences are MDHEN and SYDVKM. The length of the CDR3 is 13 residues. This CDR3 is CASSLTRGYGYTF. CDR3 coding DNA: TGTGCCAGCAGCCTAACACGGGGATATGGCTACACCTTC.

This chain joins TRBV7-3 and TRBJ2-2; D call uncertain. V shed 4 bases and J shed 6 bases, with 6 bases lying between them. The CDR3 length is 12 residues. Germline V gene lookup returns CDR1 SGHTA and CDR2 FQGTGA. DNA of the CDR3: TGTGCCAGCAGCTCCTCTCCCGGGGAGCTGTTTTTT. The encoded protein is CASSSSPGELFF. The variable domain in full, with the rest retrieved from reference TRBV7-3 and TRBJ2-2, is GAGVSQTPSNKVTEKGKYVELRCDPISGHTALYWYRQSLGQGPEFLIYFQGTGAADDSGLPNDRFFAVRPEGSVSTLKIQRTERGDSAVYLCASSSSPGELFFGEGSRLTVL.

The rearrangement links TRBV7-8 to TRBJ2-3; tentatively, D is TRBD2 (6 bases). The CDR3 extends over 16 amino acids. With 1 base removed from V and 4 bases from J, the gap between germline ends came to 15 bases. The germline gives CDR1 SGHVS, CDR2 FQNEAQ. CDR3 in amino acids: CASSLEASVPADTQYF. The CDR3 bases are TGTGCCAGCAGCTTAGAGGCTAGCGTTCCGGCAGATACGCAGTATTTT.

The chain has TRBV15 and TRBJ2-1; TRBD2 aligns across 9 bases. V lost 1 base, J lost 9 bases, and 10 bases stayed unmatched. In germline, CDR1 is LNHNV, CDR2 YYDKDF (reference sequence). This CDR3 is 16 amino acids long. The CDR3 protein is CATSRGDSGGHFEQFF. The DNA of the CDR3 is TGTGCCACCAGCAGAGGGGATAGCGGGGGCCATTTTGAGCAGTTCTTC.

The chain links TRBV5-4 to TRBJ1-1; no clear D gene. Germline CDR1 reads SGHNT; CDR2 reads YYREEE (reference sequence). The CDR3 sequence is 14 residues long. The germline V and J ends were trimmed by 1 base and 4 bases, with 11 bases remaining between them. Here the CDR3 reads CASSLTSRGTEAFF. DNA of the CDR3: TGTGCCAGCAGCTTGACTAGTCGCGGCACTGAAGCTTTCTTT.

J is TRBJ2-1 and V is TRBV27, with 8 bases lining up with TRBD2. With V trimmed by 6 bases and J by 5 bases, 12 bases remained unmatched. From germline, CDR1 is MNHEY and CDR2 SMNVEV (reference sequence). This CDR3 is 16 amino acids long. The CDR3: CASSSTPRTSNNEQFF. The CDR3 bases are TGTGCCAGCAGCTCCACCCCCCGGACTAGCAACAATGAGCAGTTCTTC.

The V and J genes are TRBV6-6 and TRBJ2-1; a possible D gene is TRBD1 (7 bases). CDR3 length: 12 amino acids. Trimming pared 2 bases from V and 10 bases from J, leaving 9 bases between. Per the germline V gene, CDR1 is MNHNY and CDR2 is SVGAGI (reference sequence). CDR3 in DNA: TGTGCCAGCAGTTACGCAGGGGGGGAGCAGTTCTTC. Its translation: CASSYAGGEQFF.

The gene calls are TRBV5-1 and TRBJ2-2, with a weak D call TRBD1 (5 bases). The CDR3 covers 17 residues. V lost 0 bases and J lost 0, with 12 bases in between. Germline CDR1 is SGHRS and CDR2 is YFSETQ. The CDR3, as DNA: TGCGCCAGCAGCTTGGACCCCAGGACAACGAACACCGGGGAGCTGTTTTTT. Translation: CASSLDPRTTNTGELFF.

V is TRBV6-5 and J is TRBJ1-1, with a weak D call TRBD1 (5 bases). V shed 4 bases and J shed 6 bases, with 12 bases lying between them. This CDR3 has 13 residues. Germline assignment: CDR1 MNHEY and CDR2 SVGAGI. CDR3 in DNA: TGTGCCAGCAGTTTCATCCAGGGTGCTGAAGCTTTCTTT. This gives the protein CASSFIQGAEAFF.

V usage is TRBV23-1 and J usage is TRBJ2-7; 8 bases agree with TRBD2. TRBV23-1 is placed among ORFs of uncertain function. The CDR3 sequence is 12 residues long. V trimming: 3 bases; J trimming: 5 bases; junction bases outside the gene matches: 0. The CDR3 spells CASSHGRDEQYF. Written as DNA, the CDR3 is TGCGCCAGCAGTCACGGGAGGGACGAGCAGTACTTC.

The V call is TRBV27, the J call TRBJ2-7; a possible D gene is TRBD1 (5 bases). Per germline, CDR1 MNHEY and CDR2 SMNVEV (reference sequence). The length of the CDR3 is 14 residues. V lost 8 bases, J lost 5 bases, and 19 bases lay in between. The CDR3 protein is CASGLRAGPNEQYF. CDR3 in DNA: TGTGCCAGCGGCCTTAGGGCAGGGCCCAACGAGCAGTACTTC.

The chain couples TRBV14 to TRBJ1-5, with no clear D. The CDR3 loop spans 13 amino acids. The V gene lost 1 base and the J gene lost 4 bases, with 5 bases spanning the gap. CDR1 is SGHDN and CDR2 is FVKESK in the germline V gene. The DNA of the CDR3 is TGTGCCAGCAGCCAAGGAGAAAATCAGCCCCAGCATTTT. It translates to CASSQGENQPQHF.

The J gene is TRBJ2-3, the V gene TRBV11-2; no definite D call. V was clipped by 0 bases and J by 0 bases, with 7 bases between them. Per germline, CDR1 SGHAT and CDR2 FQNNGV. This CDR3 has 15 residues. CDR3 in DNA: TGTGCCAGCAGCTTAGAGCGGCAGAGCACAGATACGCAGTATTTT. This codes for CASSLERQSTDTQYF.

The gene calls are TRBV11-3 and TRBJ2-7; the D gene is possibly TRBD1 (5 bases). The CDR3 sequence is 13 residues long. V shed 3 bases and J shed 2 bases, with 8 bases lying between them. Germline CDR1 reads SGHNT; CDR2 reads YENEEA. The CDR3 is CASSFGAPYEQYF. For the CDR3, the DNA is TGTGCCAGCAGCTTTGGGGCTCCCTACGAGCAGTACTTC.

This chain joins TRBV20-1 and TRBJ2-1; 11 bases are a match to TRBD2. The V and J ends lost 5 bases and 10 bases, in that order; junction bases with no gene match: 1. The CDR3 is 11 residues long. The germline gives CDR1 DFQATT, CDR2 SNEGSKA (reference sequence). CDR3 coding DNA: TGCAGTGCTCCTAGCGGGAGGGAGCAGTTCTTC. It codes for CSAPSGREQFF.

This sequence joins TRBV5-1 and TRBJ1-5, with 7 positions matching TRBD1. The CDR3 consists of 17 residues. J was trimmed by 0 bases and V by 0 bases; bases with no gene match: 6. Germline V CDR1 and CDR2: SGHRS, YFSETQ. DNA for the CDR3: TGCGCCAGCAGCTTGGTGGGGACAGCCTATAGCAATCAGCCCCAGCATTTT. It codes for CASSLVGTAYSNQPQHF.

J is TRBJ2-1 and V is TRBV7-8; no reliable D call. The CDR3 runs 11 residues. The V end was cut by 5 bases, the J end by 9 bases, with 8 bases between. Germline V lookup: CDR1 SGHVS, CDR2 FQNEAQ. CDR3 sequence (DNA): TGTGCCAGCAGCCCGTCAGGTGAGCAGTTCTTC. It encodes CASSPSGEQFF.

This rearrangement joins TRBV4-2 to TRBJ1-3, with a weak D call TRBD1 (5 bases). Between the trimmed V and J ends, which lost 0 bases and 3 bases, there was a span of 9 bases. The CDR3 is made up of 15 amino acids. The germline gives CDR1 LGHNA, CDR2 YNFKEQ. This CDR3 reads CASSQDPGGGNTIYF. The CDR3 DNA reads TGTGCCAGCAGCCAAGATCCCGGGGGTGGAAACACCATATATTTT.

This chain connects TRBV30 to TRBJ1-2; weak D call: TRBD1 (5 bases). CDR1 and CDR2 (germline): GTSNPN, SVGIG (reference sequence). Trimming stripped 3 bases from V and 9 bases from J, with 14 bases between. This CDR3 region has 12 residues. The CDR3 sequence is CAWSLSGASYTF. CDR3 DNA sequence: TGTGCCTGGAGCCTCAGTGGGGCCAGCTACACCTTC.

The V and J genes are TRBV5-1 and TRBJ2-2; 9 bases match TRBD1. CDR1 and CDR2 (germline): SGHRS, YFSETQ. CDR3 size: 18 residues. The trim removed 4 bases at V and 4 bases at J, leaving 14 bases unmatched. In DNA, the CDR3 is TGCGCCAGCAGCACTCTGGGGCCTGGGACAGGGTCCACCGGGGAGCTGTTTTTT. It encodes CASSTLGPGTGSTGELFF. Supplemented by reference TRBV5-1 and TRBJ2-2, the full variable domain reads KAGVTQTPRYLIKTRGQQVTLSCSPISGHRSVSWYQQTPGQGLQFLFEYFSETQRNKGNFPGRFSGRQFSNSRSEMNVSTLELGDSALYLCASSTLGPGTGSTGELFFGEGSRLTVL.

The chain links TRBV4-1 to TRBJ2-1, with 7 bases matching TRBD2. Germline values: CDR1 MGHRA, CDR2 YSYEKL. This CDR3 has 15 amino acids. V dropped 2 bases and J dropped 6; count of bases not matched to a gene: 7. The CDR3: CASSQRTSRPNEQFF. CDR3 nucleotide sequence: TGCGCCAGCAGCCAAAGGACTAGTAGGCCCAATGAGCAGTTCTTC.

J is TRBJ2-1 and V is TRBV5-1; 8 nucleotides agree with TRBD1. The CDR3 is 15 amino acids. CDR1 is SGHRS, CDR2 YFSETQ, per germline. Unmatched junction bases numbered 6, after V lost 4 bases and J lost 3 bases. The CDR3 sequence: CASSPNDRGYNEQFF. As DNA, the CDR3 is TGCGCCAGCAGCCCAAACGACAGGGGCTACAATGAGCAGTTCTTC.

This chain links TRBV4-1 with TRBJ2-7; 9 bases align to TRBD1. The germline gives CDR1 MGHRA, CDR2 YSYEKL. CDR3 length: 17 residues. The V gene end was trimmed by 1 base and the J gene end by 2 bases; junction bases not matched to a gene: 9. The CDR3 region is CASSQAYRGLRTYEQYF. The DNA for the CDR3 is TGCGCCAGCAGCCAAGCCTACAGGGGGCTGAGGACCTACGAGCAGTACTTC.

This chain connects TRBV9 to TRBJ2-1, with TRBD1 identical over 7 bases. V lost 2 bases to trimming and J lost 2 bases; unmatched junction nucleotides: 13. In germline, CDR1 is SGDLS, CDR2 YYNGEE. The CDR3 length is 18 residues. In DNA, the CDR3 is TGTGCCAGCAGCGTGGGAACCACAGGGGTAGTAACCTACAATGAGCAGTTCTTC. Amino acid sequence: CASSVGTTGVVTYNEQFF.

The chain carries TRBV7-9 and TRBJ1-2, with D possibly being TRBD1 (5 bases). This CDR3 is built from 15 residues. CDR1 is SEHNR, CDR2 FQNEAQ, per germline (reference sequence). V shed 6 bases and J shed 5 bases, with 19 bases lying between them. The CDR3 here is CASRAQGPILYGYTF. The CDR3 nucleotides are TGTGCCAGCAGGGCGCAGGGCCCTATCCTATATGGCTACACCTTC.

The chain recombines TRBV7-2 with TRBJ2-7, with 10 positions matching TRBD1. Unmatched junction bases numbered 5, after V lost 4 bases and J lost 5 bases. Germline assignment: CDR1 SGHTA and CDR2 FQGNSA. The CDR3 runs to 14 residues. The CDR3 DNA is TGTGCCAGCAGCTACTGGACAGGGGGGGACGAGCAGTACTTC. This encodes CASSYWTGGDEQYF.

The rearrangement joins TRBV19 to TRBJ2-3; 11 nucleotides align to TRBD1. The J segment lost 3 bases and the V segment lost 4 bases, leaving 3 bases of the junction unmatched. The CDR3 length is 15 residues. Germline V lookup: CDR1 LNHDA, CDR2 SQIVND (reference sequence). CDR3 sequence reads: CASSTGQGETDTQYF. DNA for the CDR3: TGTGCCAGTAGTACGGGACAGGGGGAGACAGATACGCAGTATTTT.

The rearrangement links TRBV5-1 to TRBJ1-5, with D possibly being TRBD1 (6 bases). Per germline, CDR1 SGHRS and CDR2 YFSETQ. The CDR3 runs 14 residues. V was shortened by 0 bases and J by 8 bases, with 12 bases between the two germline ends. CDR3 bases: TGCGCCAGCAGCTTGGTGGGGGCGGAGGAGCCCCAGCATTTT. It translates to CASSLVGAEEPQHF.